A selection of T cell receptor beta chains follows, all from one sample in a study of T cell responses to AZD1222 COVID-19 vaccine. TCRdb's copy holds only in-frame clones and misses some; the assay was immunoSEQ multiplex PCR. The sample lists 60,000 to 70,000 clones; roughly 80% were seen once. Sequenced material: peripheral blood, taken on day 0 of AZD1222 vaccination. The source of these receptors is an adult in good health. Both conserved end residues are part of each CDR3.

j_call: TRBJ1-3
v_call: TRBV18
cdr3_aa: CASSLQGMSSGNTIYF

j_call: TRBJ2-7
v_call: TRBV11-2
cdr3_aa: CASSLGRVSHEQYF

j_call: TRBJ2-1
v_call: TRBV7-9
cdr3_aa: CASSRSSGSYNEQFF

j_call: TRBJ2-7
v_call: TRBV27
cdr3_aa: CASSPLAGSYEQYF

j_call: TRBJ1-3
v_call: TRBV19
cdr3_aa: CASSTNRDSGNTIYF

j_call: TRBJ2-3
v_call: TRBV6-5
cdr3_aa: CASRLTGKADTQYF

j_call: TRBJ1-5
v_call: TRBV19
cdr3_aa: CASSERQGAQPQHF

j_call: TRBJ1-1
v_call: TRBV7-8
cdr3_aa: CASSSRDRESAFF

j_call: TRBJ1-1
v_call: TRBV5-6
cdr3_aa: CASSQGWNTEAFF

j_call: TRBJ2-7
v_call: TRBV2
cdr3_aa: CASTESSYEQYF

j_call: TRBJ1-1
v_call: TRBV4-2
cdr3_aa: CASSPRGQGFTEAFF

j_call: TRBJ1-1
v_call: TRBV23-1
cdr3_aa: CASSGVQGLTCEAFF

j_call: TRBJ2-3
v_call: TRBV4-3
cdr3_aa: CASSQDGSGRGGLDTQYF

j_call: TRBJ1-2
v_call: TRBV3-1/TRBV3-2
cdr3_aa: CASSPGGGTIYGYTF

j_call: TRBJ2-7
v_call: TRBV4-2
cdr3_aa: CASSQDSGMNREMYEQYF

j_call: TRBJ1-3
v_call: TRBV27
cdr3_aa: CASRQGGGNTIYF

j_call: TRBJ2-7
v_call: TRBV3-1/TRBV3-2
cdr3_aa: CASSRSGGPQEQYF

j_call: TRBJ2-3
v_call: TRBV5-4
cdr3_aa: CASSLEGGGSTDTQYF

j_call: TRBJ1-3
v_call: TRBV25-1
cdr3_aa: CASSVTGVSGNTIYF

j_call: TRBJ2-3
v_call: TRBV24-1
cdr3_aa: CATSDLSHPSTDTQYF